Listed below are T cell receptor beta chains from one sample, sequenced in a study of cytomegalovirus exposure and HLA in healthy donors. The method was immunoSEQ multiplex PCR; TCRdb's version includes in-frame clones alone and lacks a portion of them. The data hold around 150,000 clones, with 65% to 70% observed a single time. The specimen was PBMCs. Receptors were obtained from a woman aged 18-29 years in good health and CMV-seropositive. Each CDR3 is given without its conserved first and last residue. D genes are given only for firm matches.

>TRBJ1-5|-|TRBV27
ASSLAGLVNQPQH
>TRBJ1-1|-|TRBV28
ASSPTPTGRNTEAF
>TRBJ2-1|-|TRBV28
ASSLSGSHEQF
>TRBJ2-1|-|TRBV4-3
ASSQGGGRSYNEQF
>TRBJ1-5|-|TRBV7-2
ASSDWGDQPQH
>TRBJ2-3|TRBD2|TRBV13
ASSSTTSGFTDTQY
>TRBJ1-2|-|TRBV19
ASTTSGETNYGYT
>TRBJ1-1|-|TRBV5-1
ASSLDYYRTEAF
>TRBJ2-2|-|TRBV6-1
ASSDQRPGLTGELF
>TRBJ1-1|-|TRBV7-9
ASRRPIKDTFKNTEAF
>TRBJ2-1|TRBD2|TRBV28
ASSFPSGGGPSYNEQF
>TRBJ2-6|-|TRBV21-1
ASGDRGRGANVLT
>TRBJ1-6|-|TRBV28
ASSLLSDSPLH
>TRBJ2-7|-|TRBV4-1
ASSRMQGSQTFEQY
>TRBJ2-7|-|TRBV19
ASSIRQGSYEQY